These 4 T cell receptor beta chains came from one sample sequenced in a study of a mutant IDH1 vaccine in newly diagnosed glioma. No antigens are known for them. Time point denoted: week 5, during vaccination. In every dose of vaccine, 300 ug of mutant IDH1 20-mer peptide was given alongside topical imiquimod. Sequencing used immunoSEQ multiplex PCR; TCRdb keeps in-frame clones, though not all of them. The table records some 37,000 clones, 75% to 80% of them present only once. Sequencing was performed on PBMCs, taken from a glioma patient whose treatment included an IDH1 peptide vaccine. The origin of the receptors is a man in his forties with glioma.

This clone was seen more than once but under ten times. The chain joins TRBV6-1 to TRBJ2-3; no clear D. CDR1 is MNHNS, CDR2 SASEGT, per germline. This CDR3 spans 15 amino acids. V lost 7 bases and J lost 2, with 16 bases in between. CDR3: CASIEGSSITDTQYF. Here the CDR3 DNA reads TGTGCCAGCATCGAAGGATCAAGCATCACAGATACGCAGTATTTT.

V and J are TRBV7-9 and TRBJ1-2, with 8 bases lining up with TRBD1. CDR1 and CDR2 from the germline V gene are SEHNR and FQNEAQ (reference sequence). The CDR3 has 13 residues. Unmatched junction bases numbered 6, after V lost 6 bases and J lost 6 bases. CDR3: CASSPTGADGYTF. The CDR3 DNA is TGTGCCAGCAGTCCGACAGGGGCGGATGGCTACACCTTC.

The chain combines TRBV7-9 with TRBJ1-3; maybe TRBD1 (5 bases). Germline CDR1 and CDR2: SEHNR and FQNEAQ (reference sequence). V was clipped by 5 bases and J by 0 bases, with 11 bases between them. The CDR3 extends over 15 amino acids. CDR3 nucleotide sequence: TGTGCCAGCAGCCCTGACAGTACCTCTGGAAACACCATATATTTT. Residues: CASSPDSTSGNTIYF.

The genes are TRBV5-6 and TRBJ1-5, with no clear D. CDR1 and CDR2 (germline): SGHDT, YYEEEE. V lost 4 bases and J 1 base, leaving 6 bases between the germline ends. The CDR3 covers 13 residues. The chain's CDR3 is CASSPGSNQPQHF. DNA of the CDR3: TGTGCCAGCAGCCCCGGGAGCAATCAGCCCCAGCATTTT.